The sequence of this TCR beta chain was determined in a study of T cell repertoires in cytomegalovirus infection (dated by TCRdb to the late 2010s). Background for the entire study: Donor HLA type was relevant to the analysis, as public TCR beta signatures indicated carriage of CMV infection together with the matching HLA type. The paper as a whole reports these results and caveats: In both this cohort and an independent roughly 350-donor cohort, the cumulative frequency of public TCR beta family members distinguished carriers of CMV infection plus the relevant HLA type. The ex vivo response was dominated by HLA-C-restricted CMV-specific TCR beta clonotypes, and the single most frequent clonotype in two of eight donors was supplied by these HLA-C-restricted clonotypes.

This clonotype was seen at least ten times. The target of this receptor is not known. No quality values exist for individual bases; no much larger clone is one base distant. The listed sequencing device is Illumina HiSeq 1500. TCRdb trimmed public reads at Q25 via fastp, called clones via MiXCR and kept in-frame beta chains. Every CDR3 protein is listed once, alongside the most common genes and DNA of its rows. The sample data list 200,000 or so distinct CDR3 sequences, and 28% of these were observed just once. 30% to 40% of the sample is held by the ten biggest clonotypes. The CDR3 holds 16 amino acids from the cysteine to the phenylalanine. Only the CDR3 part of the read is kept: 48 bases, read in frame from the first base. The germline V gene gives CDR1 as SGHAT and CDR2 as FQNNGV. Compared with germline, V lacks 5 bases and J lacks 7 bases; bases without a gene match: 12.

The sequence was obtained from a human donor in good health (CMV status not recorded). Some clones in this sample may be carry-over from other donors' samples. The sequenced sample was PBMCs. The chain couples TRBV11-2 to TRBJ1-5; 9 bases in the junction line up with TRBD1. Here the CDR3 is given as CASSPGDRVIGQPQHF. The DNA reads as follows: TGTGCCAGCAGCCCGGGGGACAGGGTCATTGGGCAGCCCCAGCATTTT. Full variable domain (CDR3 extended with the reference TRBV11-2 and TRBJ1-5 proteins): EAGVAQSPRYKIIEKRQSVAFWCNPISGHATLYWYQQILGQGPKLLIQFQNNGVVDDSQLPKDRFSAERLKGVDSTLKIQPAKLEDSAVYLCASSPGDRVIGQPQHFGDGTRLSIL.